This T cell receptor (beta chain) is drawn from a study of T cells after yellow fever vaccination. Study-level points and caveats: Clones from primary vaccination mostly reappeared after the booster (96% CD4, under 90% CD8). The secondary response showed a weaker magnitude and a faster peak, day 5 versus 15. Within FACS-sorted repertoires, abundant clonotypes contaminating from the bulk population could be present.

This clonotype was seen a few times. The antigen is unknown. The V gene lost 7 bases and the J gene lost 3 bases, with 19 bases spanning the gap. The CDR3 sequence is 16 residues long. Template-switching 5'RACE yielded the TCR cDNA; a universal primer site and UMIs were added in the process. TCRdb re-analysed the 5' RACE reads in MiXCR, keeping a single row per CDR3 protein. This table has about 320,000 distinct CDR3 sequences, over 8.5% appearing once. The chain carries TRBV12-3 or TRBV12-4 and TRBJ2-4; D might be TRBD2 (6 bases). The clonotype originates from a man between 18 and 29 years old who received the YFV17D yellow fever vaccine. Sequencing used CD4+ T cells sorted from PBMCs, obtained 45 days after the yellow fever booster vaccination. This CDR3 reads CASTLVADPYKNIQYF. CDR3 sequence (DNA): TGTGCCAGCACCCTCGTAGCGGACCCCTACAAAAACATTCAGTACTTC.